Given below is one T cell receptor (beta chain) in context. Antigen specificity is unknown. The sample is drawn from a study of regulatory and conventional T cells in RAG deficiency. CDR3 length: 15 residues. V trimming: 6 bases; J trimming: 4 bases; junction bases outside the gene matches: 9. Per germline, CDR1 WNHNN and CDR2 SYGVQD (reference sequence). Profiling relied on immunoSEQ multiplex PCR, and the TCRdb table lists in-frame clones only, not all of them. Of around 29,000 clones listed, roughly 96% are singletons. Study observations and caveats: In Omenn syndrome, Treg and Tconv repertoires overlapped >90%. Shannon entropy was markedly lower and Simpson indices higher in RAG-deficient patients than control T-cell subsets.

Conventional CD4+ T cells were sorted from blood as CD25-low CD127-high cells. These data are also associated with another study on regulatory T cells. That work states: Amplification used 52 TRBV primers and 13 TRBJ primers. Regulatory T cells showed the strongest V-J pair restriction and V/J gene skewing among patient repertoires.

The J gene is TRBJ1-1, the V gene TRBV10-1; the match to TRBD1 covers 9 bases. The receptor was isolated from a human donor in good health. The sequenced material came from CD25- CD4+ T cells sorted from blood. CDR3 amino acids: CASRPGQGWSTEAFF. DNA for the CDR3: TGCGCCAGCAGGCCGGGACAGGGATGGTCCACTGAAGCTTTCTTT.